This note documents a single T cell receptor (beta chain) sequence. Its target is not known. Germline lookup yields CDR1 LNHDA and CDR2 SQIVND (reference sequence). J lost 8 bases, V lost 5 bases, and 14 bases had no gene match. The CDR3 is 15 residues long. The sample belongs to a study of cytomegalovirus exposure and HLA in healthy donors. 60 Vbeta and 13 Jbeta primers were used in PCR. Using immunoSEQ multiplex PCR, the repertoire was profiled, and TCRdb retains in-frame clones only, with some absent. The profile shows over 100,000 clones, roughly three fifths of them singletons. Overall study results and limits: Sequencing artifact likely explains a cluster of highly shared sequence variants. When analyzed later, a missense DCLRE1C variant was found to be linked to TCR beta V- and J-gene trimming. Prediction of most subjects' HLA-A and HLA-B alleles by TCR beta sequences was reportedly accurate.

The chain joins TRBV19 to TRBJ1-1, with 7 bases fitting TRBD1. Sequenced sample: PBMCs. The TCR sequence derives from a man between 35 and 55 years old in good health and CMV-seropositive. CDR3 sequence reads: CASSAHDRASGEAFF. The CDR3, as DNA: TGTGCCAGTAGTGCCCATGACAGGGCCTCCGGGGAAGCTTTCTTT.